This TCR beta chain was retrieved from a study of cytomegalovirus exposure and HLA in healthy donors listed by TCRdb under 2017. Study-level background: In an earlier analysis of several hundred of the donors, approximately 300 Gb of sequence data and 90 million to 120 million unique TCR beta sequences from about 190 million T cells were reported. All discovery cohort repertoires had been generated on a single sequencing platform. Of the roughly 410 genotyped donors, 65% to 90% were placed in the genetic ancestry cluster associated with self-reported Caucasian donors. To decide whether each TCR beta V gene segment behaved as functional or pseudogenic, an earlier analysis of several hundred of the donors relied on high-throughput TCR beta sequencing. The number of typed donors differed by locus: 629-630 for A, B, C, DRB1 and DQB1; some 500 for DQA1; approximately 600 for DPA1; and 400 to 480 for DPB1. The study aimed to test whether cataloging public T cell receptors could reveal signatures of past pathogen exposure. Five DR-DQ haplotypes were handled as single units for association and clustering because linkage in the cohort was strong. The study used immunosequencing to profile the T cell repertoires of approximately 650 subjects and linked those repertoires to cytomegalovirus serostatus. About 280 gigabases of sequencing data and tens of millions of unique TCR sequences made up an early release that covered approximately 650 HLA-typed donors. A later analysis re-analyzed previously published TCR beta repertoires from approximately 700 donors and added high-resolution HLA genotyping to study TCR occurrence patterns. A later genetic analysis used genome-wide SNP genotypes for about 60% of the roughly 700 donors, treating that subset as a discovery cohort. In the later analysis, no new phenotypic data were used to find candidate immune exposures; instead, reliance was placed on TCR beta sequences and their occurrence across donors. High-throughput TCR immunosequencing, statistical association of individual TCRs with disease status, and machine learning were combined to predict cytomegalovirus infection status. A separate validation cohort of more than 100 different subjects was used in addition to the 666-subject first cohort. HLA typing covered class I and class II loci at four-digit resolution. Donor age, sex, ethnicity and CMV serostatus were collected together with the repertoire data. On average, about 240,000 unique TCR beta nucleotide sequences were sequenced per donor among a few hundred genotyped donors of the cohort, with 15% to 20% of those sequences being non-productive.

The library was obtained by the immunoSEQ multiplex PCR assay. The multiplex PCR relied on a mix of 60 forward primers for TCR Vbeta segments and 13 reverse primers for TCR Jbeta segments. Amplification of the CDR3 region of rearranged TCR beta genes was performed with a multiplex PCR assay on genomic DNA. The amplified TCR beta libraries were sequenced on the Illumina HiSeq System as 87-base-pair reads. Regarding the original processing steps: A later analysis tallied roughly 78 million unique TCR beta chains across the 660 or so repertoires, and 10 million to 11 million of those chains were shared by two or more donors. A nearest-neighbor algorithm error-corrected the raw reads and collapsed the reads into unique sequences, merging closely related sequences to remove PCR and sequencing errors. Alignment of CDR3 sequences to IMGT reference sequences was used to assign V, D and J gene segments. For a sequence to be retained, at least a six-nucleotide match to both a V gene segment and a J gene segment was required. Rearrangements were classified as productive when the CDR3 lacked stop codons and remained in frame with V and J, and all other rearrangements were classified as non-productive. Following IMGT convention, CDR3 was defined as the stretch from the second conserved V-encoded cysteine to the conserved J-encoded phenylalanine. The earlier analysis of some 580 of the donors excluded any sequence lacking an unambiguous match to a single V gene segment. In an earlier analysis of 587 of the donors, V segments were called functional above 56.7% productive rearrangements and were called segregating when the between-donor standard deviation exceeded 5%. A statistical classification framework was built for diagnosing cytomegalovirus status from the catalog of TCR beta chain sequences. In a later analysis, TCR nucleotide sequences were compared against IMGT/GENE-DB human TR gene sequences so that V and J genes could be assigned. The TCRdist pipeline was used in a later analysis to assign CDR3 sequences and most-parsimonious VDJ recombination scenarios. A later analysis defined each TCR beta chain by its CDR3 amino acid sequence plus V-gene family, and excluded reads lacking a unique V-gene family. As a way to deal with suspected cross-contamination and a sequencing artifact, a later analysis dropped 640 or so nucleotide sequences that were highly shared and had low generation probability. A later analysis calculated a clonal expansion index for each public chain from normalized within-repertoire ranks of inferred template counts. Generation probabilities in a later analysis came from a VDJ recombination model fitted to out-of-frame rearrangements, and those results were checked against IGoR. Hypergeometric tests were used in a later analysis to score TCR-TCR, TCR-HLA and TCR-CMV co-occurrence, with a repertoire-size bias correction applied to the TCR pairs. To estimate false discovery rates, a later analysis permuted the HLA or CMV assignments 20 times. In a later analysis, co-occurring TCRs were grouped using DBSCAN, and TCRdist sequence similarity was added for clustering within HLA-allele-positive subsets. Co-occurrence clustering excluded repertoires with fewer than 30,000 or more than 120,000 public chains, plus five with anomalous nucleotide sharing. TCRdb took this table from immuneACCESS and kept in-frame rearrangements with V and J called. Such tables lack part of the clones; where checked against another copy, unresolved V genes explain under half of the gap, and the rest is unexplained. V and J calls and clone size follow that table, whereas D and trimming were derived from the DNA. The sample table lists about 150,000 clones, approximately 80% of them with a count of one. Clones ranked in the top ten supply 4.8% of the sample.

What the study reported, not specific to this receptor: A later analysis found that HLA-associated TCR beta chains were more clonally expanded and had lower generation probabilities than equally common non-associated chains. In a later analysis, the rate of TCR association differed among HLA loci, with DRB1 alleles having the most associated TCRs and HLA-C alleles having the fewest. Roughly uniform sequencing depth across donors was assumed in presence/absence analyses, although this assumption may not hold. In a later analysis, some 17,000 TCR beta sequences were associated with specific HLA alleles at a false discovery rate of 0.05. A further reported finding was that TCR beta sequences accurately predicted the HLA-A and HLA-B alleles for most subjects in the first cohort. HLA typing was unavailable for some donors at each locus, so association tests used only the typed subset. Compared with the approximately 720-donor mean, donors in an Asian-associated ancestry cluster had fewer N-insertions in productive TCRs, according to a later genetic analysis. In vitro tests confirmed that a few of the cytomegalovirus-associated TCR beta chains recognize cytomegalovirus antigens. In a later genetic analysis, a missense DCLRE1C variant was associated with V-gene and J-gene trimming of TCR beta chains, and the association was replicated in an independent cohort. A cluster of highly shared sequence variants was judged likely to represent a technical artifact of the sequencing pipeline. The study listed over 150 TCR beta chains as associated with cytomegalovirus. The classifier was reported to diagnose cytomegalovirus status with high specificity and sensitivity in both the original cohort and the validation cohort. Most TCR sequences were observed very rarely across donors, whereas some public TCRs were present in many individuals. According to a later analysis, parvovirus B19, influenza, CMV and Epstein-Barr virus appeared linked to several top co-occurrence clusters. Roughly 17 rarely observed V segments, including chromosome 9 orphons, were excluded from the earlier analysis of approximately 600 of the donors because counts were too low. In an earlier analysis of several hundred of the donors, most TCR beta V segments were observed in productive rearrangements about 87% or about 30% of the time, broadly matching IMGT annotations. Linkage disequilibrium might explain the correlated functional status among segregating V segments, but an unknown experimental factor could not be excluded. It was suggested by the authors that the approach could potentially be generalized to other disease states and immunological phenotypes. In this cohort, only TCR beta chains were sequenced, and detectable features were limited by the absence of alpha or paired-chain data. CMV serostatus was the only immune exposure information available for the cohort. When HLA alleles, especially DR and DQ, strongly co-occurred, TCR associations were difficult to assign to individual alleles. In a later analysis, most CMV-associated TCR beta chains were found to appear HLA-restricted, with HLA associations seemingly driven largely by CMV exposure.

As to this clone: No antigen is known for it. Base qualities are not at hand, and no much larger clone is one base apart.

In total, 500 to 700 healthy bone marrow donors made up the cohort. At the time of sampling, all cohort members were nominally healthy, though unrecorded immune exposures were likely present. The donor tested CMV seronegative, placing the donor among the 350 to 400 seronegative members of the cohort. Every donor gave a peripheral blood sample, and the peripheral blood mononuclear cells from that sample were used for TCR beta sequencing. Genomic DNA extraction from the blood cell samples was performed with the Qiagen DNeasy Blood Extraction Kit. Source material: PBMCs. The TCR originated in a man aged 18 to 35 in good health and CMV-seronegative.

The CDR3 reads CASSYSEINHEQYF. The base sequence is TGTGCCAGCAGTTACTCAGAGATTAACCACGAGCAGTACTTC. Recombination connected TRBV6-5 to TRBJ2-7; no D gene is confidently identified. CDR1 and CDR2 are drawn from the germline V gene: MNHEY, SVGAGI. The CDR3 starts with the cysteine, ends with the phenylalanine, and has 14 residues. Kept here is only the CDR3 DNA, which spans 42 bases and is read in frame from base 1. V loses 0 bases of germline sequence and J loses 5 bases, and the interval between the two ends is 11 bases.